What follows are 31 T cell receptor beta chains derived from one specimen sequenced in a study of cytomegalovirus exposure and HLA in healthy donors. The PCR made use of 60 Vbeta and 13 Jbeta primers. Clones were read by immunoSEQ multiplex PCR, and TCRdb kept only the in-frame ones, dropping some. This table has 65,000 to 80,000 clones, 70% to 80% appearing once. Input material: PBMCs. The receptors stem from a man in his forties in good health and CMV-seropositive.

This clone was found a few times. In DNA, the CDR3 is TGTGCCAGCAGCTTAGGGCTGACAGCCTCCTACGAGCAGTACTTC. It yields the protein CASSLGLTASYEQYF. V is TRBV7-8 and J is TRBJ2-7; weak D call: TRBD1 (5 bases). Trimming left V 1 base short and J 0 bases short, with 10 bases between. The CDR3 covers 15 residues. The germline V gene has CDR1 SGHVS and CDR2 FQNEAQ.

The V and J genes are TRBV28 and TRBJ1-1; D is perhaps TRBD1 (5 bases). Trimming pared 4 bases from V and 0 bases from J, leaving 15 bases between. CDR1 is MDHEN, CDR2 SYDVKM, per germline. The CDR3 is 16 residues long. The CDR3 region is CASSSLRGAMNTEAFF. For the CDR3, the DNA is TGTGCCAGCAGTTCACTTAGGGGTGCTATGAACACTGAAGCTTTCTTT. The whole variable domain, filled in from reference TRBV28 and TRBJ1-1, reads DVKVTQSSRYLVKRTGEKVFLECVQDMDHENMFWYRQDPGLGLRLIYFSYDVKMKEKGDIPEGYSVSREKKERFSLILESASTNQTSMYLCASSSLRGAMNTEAFFGQGTRLTVV.

This clone was counted a single time. This chain links TRBV9 with TRBJ2-7, with 7 bases that match TRBD2. The CDR3 contains 17 residues. With 0 bases clipped from V and 2 bases from J, the junction kept 11 bases outside the gene matches. Germline V CDR1 and CDR2: SGDLS, YYNGEE. The DNA of the CDR3 is TGTGCCAGCAGCGTAGGTGGGGGGGGGTCGGGGCCCTACGAGCAGTACTTC. As protein: CASSVGGGGSGPYEQYF.

This clone showed up just once. The rearrangement links TRBV7-2 to TRBJ2-7; D perhaps matches TRBD2 (6 bases). The V and J ends lost 4 bases and 10 bases respectively, with 17 bases between them. In germline, CDR1 is SGHTA, CDR2 FQGNSA. The CDR3 totals 13 residues. The CDR3 region has the DNA TGTGCCAGCAGCTCGGCTCCTGCGGGGAGACAGTACTTC. This sequence encodes CASSSAPAGRQYF.

The V gene is TRBV21-1, the J gene TRBJ2-2; the D segment call TRBD1 is taken from the table without a DNA check. TRBV21-1 is given as a pseudogene. This CDR3 region has 15 residues. CDR3 region: CASSTGGSNTGELFF. The CDR3 nucleotides read TGTGCCAGCAGCACAGGGGGTAGTAACACCGGGGAGCTGTTTTTT.

The chain carries TRBV28 and TRBJ1-1; maybe TRBD1 (6 bases). The CDR3 spans 14 residues. CDR1 is MDHEN and CDR2 is SYDVKM in the germline V gene. The ends were cut back, 7 bases at V and 3 bases at J, with 15 bases in the middle. The CDR3 DNA follows: TGTGCCAGCAAACCACAGGGTACCGACACTGAAGCTTTCTTT. It codes for CASKPQGTDTEAFF.

V and J are TRBV10-3 and TRBJ2-2; perhaps TRBD2 as D (7 bases). The germline V gene encodes CDR1 ENHRY and CDR2 SYGVKD. Trimming took off 4 bases at V and 0 bases at J, with 15 bases between the two ends. The CDR3 length is 17 residues. CDR3 DNA sequence: TGTGCCATCAGTGGAGGGGCGGGGGCCCCGAACACCGGGGAGCTGTTTTTT. As protein: CAISGGAGAPNTGELFF.

The chain couples TRBV7-2 to TRBJ2-7; TRBD1 aligns across 8 bases. J was trimmed by 7 bases and V by 4 bases; bases with no gene match: 9. The CDR3 extends over 14 amino acids. CDR1 and CDR2 (germline): SGHTA, FQGNSA. The CDR3 sequence: CASSSQGAPWEQYF. CDR3 DNA: TGTGCCAGCAGCTCGCAGGGGGCGCCTTGGGAGCAGTACTTC. Together with reference TRBV7-2 and TRBJ2-7, the CDR3 gives the full variable domain: GAGVSQSPSNKVTEKGKDVELRCDPISGHTALYWYRQSLGQGLEFLIYFQGNSAPDKSGLPSDRFSAERTGGSVSTLTIQRTQQEDSAVYLCASSSQGAPWEQYFGPGTRLTVT.

This clone is a singleton in its sample. This chain uses TRBV27 with TRBJ1-1; tentative D call: TRBD1 (6 bases). This CDR3 is built from 12 residues. Trimming removed 5 bases from V and 10 bases from J, with 14 bases in between. Germline V gives CDR1 MNHEY, CDR2 SMNVEV (reference sequence). The CDR3 protein is CASSTQGRGAFF. The CDR3, as DNA: TGTGCCAGCAGTACACAGGGACGGGGAGCTTTCTTT.

This clone is a singleton in its sample. The chain couples TRBV10-3 to TRBJ1-2, with 9 bases matching TRBD1. V shed 5 bases, J shed 2 bases, and the junction held 6 bases outside the gene matches. The CDR3 is made up of 15 amino acids. Germline CDR1 is ENHRY and CDR2 is SYGVKD. The CDR3 DNA sequence: TGTGCCATCAGTTCCCGGGACAGGGACAACTATGGCTACACCTTC. It specifies CAISSRDRDNYGYTF.

This rearrangement joins TRBV13 to TRBJ1-4; maybe TRBD1 (5 bases). Germline CDR1 is PRHDT and CDR2 is FYEKMQ (reference sequence). The CDR3 extends over 14 amino acids. Trimming removed 0 bases at V and 7 bases at J, with 9 bases between. The CDR3 nucleotides read TGTGCCAGCAGCTTAGGACGGGGGAGTGAAAAACTGTTTTTT. Encoded protein: CASSLGRGSEKLFF.

As for this clone: An end of the junction differs from the germline gene, which may be a read error. The V and J genes are TRBV5-4 and TRBJ1-1; 9 bases line up with TRBD1. The CDR3 loop spans 14 amino acids. Per the germline V gene, CDR1 is SGHNT and CDR2 is YYREEE (reference sequence). Here the CDR3 reads CASSLDRGGTEAFF. Written as DNA, the CDR3 is TGTGCCAGCAGTTTGGACAGGGGAGGAACTGAAGCTTTCTTT. Full variable domain (rest looked up from reference TRBV5-4 and TRBJ1-1): ETGVTQSPTHLIKTRGQQVTLRCSSQSGHNTVSWYQQALGQGPQFIFQYYREEENGRGNFPPRFSGLQFPNYSSELNVNALELDDSALYLCASSLDRGGTEAFFGQGTRLTVV.

J is TRBJ1-2 and V is TRBV28; D unclear. V was pared by 4 bases and J by 6 bases, with 24 bases between. This CDR3 comprises 17 residues. The germline CDR1 and CDR2 sequences are MDHEN and SYDVKM. The CDR3 nucleotides are TGTGCCAGCAGTTCGTTATACGGTCCGGAGGTTCTGGATGGCTACACCTTC. Amino acid sequence: CASSSLYGPEVLDGYTF.

This clone was seen many times. The same CDR3 is also encoded by other DNA sequences in this sample. The chain is built from TRBV28 and TRBJ1-1, with a weak D call TRBD1 (6 bases). This CDR3 comprises 14 residues. Germline V lookup: CDR1 MDHEN, CDR2 SYDVKM. The V end was cut by 6 bases, the J end by 5 bases, with 16 bases between. Written as DNA, the CDR3 is TGTGCCAGCAGGTCCTCCGGGGGGCGTACTGAAGCTTTCTTT. This encodes CASRSSGGRTEAFF. Together with reference TRBV28 and TRBJ1-1, the CDR3 gives the full variable domain: DVKVTQSSRYLVKRTGEKVFLECVQDMDHENMFWYRQDPGLGLRLIYFSYDVKMKEKGDIPEGYSVSREKKERFSLILESASTNQTSMYLCASRSSGGRTEAFFGQGTRLTVV.

This clone was seen a single time. The J gene is TRBJ1-4, the V gene TRBV5-3, with D perhaps TRBD1 (6 bases). TRBV5-3 is flagged as an ORF with uncertain function. The CDR3 covers 15 residues. Trimming cost V 4 bases and J 8 bases, with 18 bases left between them. CDR3: CARSPPQGPQEKLFF. The CDR3 nucleotides read TGTGCCAGAAGCCCCCCTCAGGGGCCCCAGGAAAAACTGTTTTTT.

The J gene is TRBJ2-7, the V gene TRBV5-4; 8 bases agree with TRBD1. Germline CDR1 reads SGHNT; CDR2 reads YYREEE (reference sequence). The ends lost 4 bases at V and 5 bases at J; junction bases unmatched: 2. The CDR3 spans 12 residues. The CDR3 reads CASSRTGNEQYF. The CDR3 DNA is TGTGCCAGCAGCAGGACAGGGAACGAGCAGTACTTC.

This chain joins TRBV28 and TRBJ2-7; a possible D gene is TRBD1 (5 bases). The CDR3 is 13 amino acids. The germline V gene encodes CDR1 MDHEN and CDR2 SYDVKM. The V gene lost 6 bases and the J gene lost 5 bases, with 14 bases spanning the gap. CDR3: CASRAHGHHEQYF. CDR3 nucleotide sequence: TGTGCCAGCAGGGCCCACGGACACCACGAGCAGTACTTC.

This rearrangement joins TRBV9 to TRBJ2-1; 10 positions agree with TRBD2. J lost 7 bases, V lost 3 bases, and 10 bases had no gene match. CDR1 SGDLS and CDR2 YYNGEE come from the germline V gene. The CDR3 is 16 amino acids. CDR3 region: CASSGGLAAVRNEQFF. The CDR3 DNA follows: TGTGCCAGCAGCGGAGGACTAGCGGCCGTACGAAATGAGCAGTTCTTC.

The rearrangement links TRBV28 to TRBJ1-5; D unresolved. This CDR3 has 12 residues. Germline CDR1 reads MDHEN; CDR2 reads SYDVKM. V was clipped by 6 bases and J by 5 bases, with 8 bases between them. The CDR3 nucleotides are TGTGCCAGCAGGATAGCGGATCAGCCCCAGCATTTT. It encodes CASRIADQPQHF.

CDR3 loop: CASSKAGSPNEQFF. The CDR3 DNA is TGTGCCAGCAGCAAAGCCGGTAGTCCCAATGAGCAGTTCTTC. The chain has TRBV21-1 and TRBJ2-1; the table's D call of TRBD2 was not tested on the DNA. TRBV21-1 is a pseudogene segment. The CDR3 is 14 residues long.

The V gene is TRBV2, the J gene TRBJ2-5; D not certain. The V end was cut by 7 bases, the J end by 4 bases, with 7 bases between. In germline, CDR1 is SNHLY, CDR2 FYNNEI. CDR3 length equals 11 residues. CDR3 sequence reads: CASTTRETQYF. The CDR3 DNA follows: TGTGCCAGCACCACAAGAGAGACCCAGTACTTC.

V is TRBV28 and J is TRBJ2-3, with D unresolved. The CDR3 has 12 amino acids. V lost 6 bases and J lost 0, with 4 bases in between. Germline V lookup: CDR1 MDHEN, CDR2 SYDVKM. CDR3 nucleotide sequence: TGTGCCAGCAGCCAAAGCACAGATACGCAGTATTTT. Translation: CASSQSTDTQYF.

The chain carries TRBV7-6 and TRBJ1-1; D is perhaps TRBD1 (6 bases). The CDR3 is 13 amino acids. From germline, CDR1 is SGHVS and CDR2 FNYEAQ. Trimming took off 5 bases at V and 8 bases at J, with 15 bases between the two ends. CDR3 loop: CASSIRTEGEAFF. CDR3 DNA sequence: TGTGCCAGCAGCATCAGGACAGAGGGGGAAGCTTTCTTT.

V and J are TRBV6-1 and TRBJ1-5; 7 nucleotides match TRBD1. This CDR3 comprises 15 residues. The V segment lost 1 base and the J segment 7 bases; nucleotides outside the gene matches: 7. Germline V gene data show CDR1 as MNHNS and CDR2 as SASEGT. The CDR3 DNA is TGTGCCAGCAGTGAAGAAGTGACAGGGCCCCAGCCCCAGCATTTT. Translated, it gives CASSEEVTGPQPQHF.

The chain combines TRBV6-1 with TRBJ2-1; possible D gene TRBD1, 5 bases. V lost 1 base, J lost 10 bases, and 14 bases lay in between. The V gene's germline CDR1 is MNHNS and CDR2 SASEGT. This CDR3 has 14 amino acids. The CDR3 nucleotides are TGTGCCAGCAGTGAAGAGAAGTTTTGGGGCGAGCAGTTCTTC. Its translation: CASSEEKFWGEQFF.

This clone was observed a few times. This rearrangement joins TRBV11-3 to TRBJ2-7; the D gene is possibly TRBD2 (5 bases). Trimming took 4 bases from V and 6 from J, leaving 19 bases between them. CDR1 and CDR2 (germline): SGHNT, YENEEA. This CDR3 comprises 15 residues. CDR3 coding DNA: TGTGCCAGCAGCTACGGAAGGATAGAGGGATCCGAGCAGTACTTC. As protein: CASSYGRIEGSEQYF.

The CDR3 bases are TGTGCCAGCAGCTTAGAGACAGGGATTGGGGAAAAACTGTTTTTT. This gives the protein CASSLETGIGEKLFF. This sequence joins TRBV7-8 and TRBJ1-4; TRBD1 matches at 7 bases. The germline CDR1 and CDR2 sequences are SGHVS and FQNEAQ. This CDR3 spans 15 amino acids. The trim removed 1 base at V and 8 bases at J, leaving 7 bases unmatched.

The rearrangement uses TRBV5-1 and TRBJ2-3, with 7 positions matching TRBD1. Germline-derived CDR1 and CDR2 are SGHRS and YFSETQ. The trim removed 4 bases at V and 2 bases at J, leaving 10 bases unmatched. The CDR3 totals 16 residues. CDR3 DNA sequence: TGCGCCAGCAGCCCCCAAAACAGGGGCACCACAGATACGCAGTATTTT. Protein sequence: CASSPQNRGTTDTQYF.

The chain recombines TRBV5-6 with TRBJ1-5; TRBD1 agrees at 8 bases. CDR3 length: 13 amino acids. The germline V gene has CDR1 SGHDT and CDR2 YYEEEE. V trimming: 3 bases; J trimming: 5 bases; junction bases outside the gene matches: 1. The DNA of the CDR3 is TGTGCCAGCAGCTCAGGGGGCGATCAGCCCCAGCATTTT. Amino acid sequence: CASSSGGDQPQHF.

The V gene is TRBV2, the J gene TRBJ2-3, with TRBD1 as a possible D gene (5 bases). V lost 7 bases and J 0 bases, leaving 14 bases between the germline ends. Germline V gene lookup returns CDR1 SNHLY and CDR2 FYNNEI. CDR3 length: 15 residues. The CDR3 DNA is TGTGCCAGCACCCCCCCCAGGACAAGCACAGATACGCAGTATTTT. Amino acid sequence: CASTPPRTSTDTQYF.

In its sample, this clone was seen a few times. The chain joins TRBV2 to TRBJ2-3, with no clear D. The CDR3 has 12 residues. Trimming took off 2 bases at V and 5 bases at J, with 5 bases between the two ends. Germline CDR1 reads SNHLY; CDR2 reads FYNNEI. This CDR3 reads CASSELEDTQYF. The CDR3, as DNA: TGTGCCAGCAGTGAATTAGAAGATACGCAGTATTTT.